Shown below are 10 T cell receptor beta chains from a single sample sequenced in a study of blood T cell repertoires in COVID-19. Sequenced by immunoSEQ multiplex PCR; TCRdb stores in-frame clones only, minus some. The table includes approximately 170,000 clones, approximately 81% detected once. The specimen sequenced was peripheral blood. Receptors were obtained from a woman of 80 years or more with active or convalescent COVID-19.

The chain's CDR3 is CASSPLTDYNEQFF. The CDR3 coding sequence is TGTGCCAGCTCACCACTCACAGACTACAATGAGCAGTTCTTC. The V and J genes are TRBV18 and TRBJ2-1; no clear D. In germline, CDR1 is KGHSH, CDR2 LQKENI. V gave up 1 base and J gave up 3 bases, with 7 bases separating them. The CDR3 consists of 14 residues.

The rearrangement uses TRBV5-1 and TRBJ2-3; D perhaps matches TRBD2 (6 bases). Germline assignment: CDR1 SGHRS and CDR2 YFSETQ. The V gene lost 4 bases and the J gene lost 0 bases, with 12 bases spanning the gap. This CDR3 is built from 15 residues. This CDR3 reads CASSPGAPSTDTQYF. CDR3 bases: TGCGCCAGCAGCCCGGGAGCCCCTAGCACAGATACGCAGTATTTT.

This chain links TRBV19 with TRBJ1-1, with 8 bases identical to TRBD1. Germline CDR1 reads LNHDA; CDR2 reads SQIVND (reference sequence). V lost 5 bases and J lost 1; bases outside the gene matches: 3. The CDR3 is made up of 14 amino acids. The CDR3 DNA reads TGTGCCAGTAGTCAGGACAGGGCGAACACTGAAGCTTTCTTT. Protein product: CASSQDRANTEAFF. Drawing the rest from reference TRBV19 and TRBJ1-1, the complete variable domain is DGGITQSPKYLFRKEGQNVTLSCEQNLNHDAMYWYRQDPGQGLRLIYYSQIVNDFQKGDIAEGYSVSREKKESFPLTVTSAQKNPTAFYLCASSQDRANTEAFFGQGTRLTVV.

This clone was observed a handful of times. The rearrangement joins TRBV30 to TRBJ1-5; the D gene is possibly TRBD1 (6 bases). The CDR3 consists of 15 residues. V was cut by 4 bases and J by 0 bases, with 13 bases left in between. From germline, CDR1 is GTSNPN and CDR2 SVGIG (reference sequence). CDR3 sequence: CAWTPGGHSNQPQHF. The CDR3 DNA reads TGTGCCTGGACCCCGGGGGGGCATAGCAATCAGCCCCAGCATTTT.

The V call is TRBV6-1, the J call TRBJ2-2; D is perhaps TRBD2 (7 bases). The CDR3 consists of 16 residues. The germline V and J ends were trimmed by 4 bases and 1 base, with 13 bases remaining between them. CDR1 MNHNS and CDR2 SASEGT come from the germline V gene. As DNA, the CDR3 is TGTGCCAGCAGTGGGGAGGGGGGTGTGAACACCGGGGAGCTGTTTTTT. Its protein is CASSGEGGVNTGELFF.

The chain uses TRBV6-1 and TRBJ1-2, with D uncertain. The CDR3 totals 13 residues. CDR1 is MNHNS and CDR2 is SASEGT in the germline V gene. The germline V and J ends were trimmed by 2 bases and 4 bases, with 8 bases remaining between them. Here the CDR3 reads CASSENSGYGYTF. CDR3 coding DNA: TGTGCCAGCAGTGAAAATAGTGGCTATGGCTACACCTTC.

The CDR3, as DNA: TGTGCCAGCAGCGTCCGGACAGGGGTAGGGACTGAAGCTTTCTTT. Translation: CASSVRTGVGTEAFF. The V gene is TRBV9, the J gene TRBJ1-1, with 9 bases lining up with TRBD1. The CDR3 consists of 15 residues. The junction had 7 bases not matched to a gene; V was cut back by 2 bases and J by 5 bases. CDR1 and CDR2 from the germline V gene are SGDLS and YYNGEE.

The rearrangement uses TRBV14 and TRBJ2-5; 7 bases match TRBD2. The trim removed 1 base at V and 4 bases at J, leaving 9 bases unmatched. Germline CDR1 SGHDN, CDR2 FVKESK. The CDR3 runs to 16 residues. DNA of the CDR3: TGTGCCAGCAGCCAAGTTTCTAGCGGAGCTGGAGAGACCCAGTACTTC. Residues: CASSQVSSGAGETQYF. Full variable domain (rest looked up from reference TRBV14 and TRBJ2-5): EAGVTQFPSHSVIEKGQTVTLRCDPISGHDNLYWYRRVMGKEIKFLLHFVKESKQDESGMPNNRFLAERTGGTYSTLKVQPAELEDSGVYFCASSQVSSGAGETQYFGPGTRLLVL.

The chain has TRBV7-8 and TRBJ2-1; D unresolved. Germline V lookup: CDR1 SGHVS, CDR2 FQNEAQ. Trimming took 9 bases from V and 2 from J, leaving 17 bases between them. The CDR3 length is 15 residues. CDR3: CASPTPLAAYNEQFF. The DNA of the CDR3 is TGTGCCAGTCCAACCCCCCTGGCGGCCTACAATGAGCAGTTCTTC.

This clone was found a few times. CDR3 nucleotide sequence: TGTGCCATCAGTGAGTCGAGACAGGGGGAAGAGACCCAGTACTTC. Protein sequence: CAISESRQGEETQYF. This chain links TRBV10-3 with TRBJ2-5; TRBD1 matches at 9 bases. The CDR3 runs to 15 residues. V shed 0 bases, J shed 3 bases, and the junction held 2 bases outside the gene matches. Germline CDR1 is ENHRY and CDR2 is SYGVKD.